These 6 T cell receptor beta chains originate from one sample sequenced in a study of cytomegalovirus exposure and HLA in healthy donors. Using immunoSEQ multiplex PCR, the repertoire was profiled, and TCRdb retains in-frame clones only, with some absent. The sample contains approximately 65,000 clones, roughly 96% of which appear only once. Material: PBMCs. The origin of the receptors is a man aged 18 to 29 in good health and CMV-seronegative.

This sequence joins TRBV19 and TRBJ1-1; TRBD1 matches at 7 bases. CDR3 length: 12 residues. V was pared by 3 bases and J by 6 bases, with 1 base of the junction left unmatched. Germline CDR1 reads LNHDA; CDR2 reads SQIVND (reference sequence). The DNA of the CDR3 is TGTGCCAGTAGTATTACAGGGGCTGAAGCTTTCTTT. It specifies CASSITGAEAFF.

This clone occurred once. CDR3 amino acids: CASSLGRGLGSPLHF. The CDR3 DNA follows: TGTGCCAGCAGCCTAGGGAGGGGGCTGGGTTCACCCCTCCACTTT. The chain employs TRBV7-9 and TRBJ1-6; 7 bases fit TRBD1. Trimming cost V 5 bases and J 9 bases; bases outside gene matches: 10. The CDR3 consists of 15 residues. Germline V gene sequence: CDR1 SEHNR, CDR2 FQNEAQ (reference sequence).

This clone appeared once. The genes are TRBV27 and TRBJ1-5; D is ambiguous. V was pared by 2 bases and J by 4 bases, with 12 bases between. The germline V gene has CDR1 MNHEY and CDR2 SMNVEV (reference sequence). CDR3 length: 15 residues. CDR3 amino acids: CASSLLEGTNQPQHF. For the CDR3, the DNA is TGTGCCAGCAGTTTACTAGAGGGAACTAATCAGCCCCAGCATTTT.

In DNA form, the CDR3 reads TGTGCCAGCTCACCGACAGGGGCCTACAATGAGCAGTTCTTC. This sequence encodes CASSPTGAYNEQFF. V and J are TRBV18 and TRBJ2-1, with 8 bases aligning to TRBD1. CDR3 size: 14 residues. Germline lookup yields CDR1 KGHSH and CDR2 LQKENI. The V and J ends lost 3 bases and 2 bases, in that order; junction bases with no gene match: 0.

The CDR3 is CASSQVQGNTEAFF. For the CDR3, the DNA is TGCGCCAGCAGCCAGGTCCAGGGGAACACTGAAGCTTTCTTT. The chain carries TRBV4-1 and TRBJ1-1, with D perhaps matching TRBD1 (5 bases). From germline, CDR1 is MGHRA and CDR2 YSYEKL. The CDR3 has 14 amino acids. V lost 3 bases, J lost 1 base, and 9 bases lay in between.

The CDR3: CASSEAGTGGETEAFF. The DNA of the CDR3 is TGTGCCAGCAGCGAAGCCGGGACAGGGGGAGAGACTGAAGCTTTCTTT. This rearrangement joins TRBV9 to TRBJ1-1; 11 bases fit TRBD1. With 3 bases clipped from V and 5 bases from J, the junction kept 9 bases outside the gene matches. CDR3 size: 16 residues. CDR1 and CDR2 from the germline V gene are SGDLS and YYNGEE. The full variable domain, completed using reference TRBV9 and TRBJ1-1, is DSGVTQTPKHLITATGQRVTLRCSPRSGDLSVYWYQQSLDQGLQFLIQYYNGEERAKGNILERFSAQQFPDLHSELNLSSLELGDSALYFCASSEAGTGGETEAFFGQGTRLTVV.